This T cell receptor (beta chain) derives from a study of beta chain features in type 1 diabetes. Whole-study context: All of the samples together had 85 million to 140 million sorted cells examined. Study-level results: Shortening of TCRB CDR3s, moderate but significant, appeared in all four CD4+ subsets of Type 1 diabetes patients.

The CDR3 totals 14 residues. Germline-derived CDR1 and CDR2 are SGHTA and FQGNSA. V was shortened by 5 bases and J by 9 bases, with 18 bases between the two germline ends. Reverse transcribing all isolated RNA meant expressed TCRB transcripts were sequenced. Some clones are missing from TCRdb's copy, which holds only in-frame ones; the method was immunoSEQ multiplex PCR. The sample shows hundreds of thousands of clones, more than 12% of them seen only once. The table lists this clone with a few counts. Its antigen is not known. Sequences were obtained from naive CD4+ T cells from blood. This receptor was taken from a man aged 18 to 30 with type 1 diabetes. The chain uses TRBV7-2 and TRBJ2-3, with D maybe TRBD2 (6 bases). The CDR3 DNA reads TGTGCCAGCAGCCTACCAGGCGGGGTGACAACGCAGTATTTT. Translated: CASSLPGGVTTQYF.